This T cell receptor (beta chain) derives from a study of shared clonotypes between healthy human individuals. In the original processing: Filtering differed for immunoSEQ, which gave only junction sequences without quality scores. Sequencing used immunoSEQ multiplex PCR; TCRdb keeps in-frame clones, though not all of them. D and trimming come from the DNA, and the V and J calls and clone size come from that table. Here the sample spans under 1 million clones, 90% to 95% being singletons. This clone appeared a single time. Cells designated naive CD8 were CD45RO-negative and were positively selected for CCR7, with terminally differentiated effector memory CD45RA+ cells excluded. Participating donors were healthy, HIV-negative adults free of recent acute infections or vaccinations. Germline CDR1 LNHDA, CDR2 SQIVND (reference sequence). Germline trimming cut 7 bases from V and 0 bases from J; bases unmatched to any gene: 11. The CDR3 is made up of 17 amino acids.

The sequence was obtained from a young man in good health. The sequencing input was naive CD8+ T cells sorted from blood. This chain uses TRBV19 with TRBJ1-4, with TRBD1 matching 7 bases. This chain's CDR3 is CASTEGGDTPTNEKLFF. The CDR3, as DNA: TGTGCCAGTACCGAAGGGGGCGACACTCCAACTAATGAAAAACTGTTTTTT.